Listed below are T cell receptor beta chains from one sample, sequenced in a study of CD8 T cells in Susac syndrome. TCRdb passed the immunoSEQ multiplex PCR reads through MiXCR, listing each CDR3 protein once. The repertoire includes around 180,000 distinct CDR3 sequences, around 95% of them detected once, and 0.15% to 0.2% sits in the top ten. What was sequenced was CD8+ T cells from PBMCs. The receptors originated from a human donor with multiple sclerosis. Each CDR3 is given without its conserved first and last residue. Each record gives: D gene, clone size, V gene, J gene, CDR3 protein. D genes are given only for firm matches. The size of a clone is reported for some rows only, either as once, few or many, or as a class for expanded clones.

D: -; size: -; V: TRBV15; J: TRBJ1-3; CDR3: ATSRDAGVSGNTIY
D: -; size: -; V: TRBV20-1; J: TRBJ2-7; CDR3: SATSRGDSTYEQY
D: -; size: -; V: TRBV2; J: TRBJ2-3; CDR3: ASSEIRGPTDTQY
D: -; size: -; V: TRBV24-1; J: TRBJ1-2; CDR3: ATSDNDRNYGYT
D: -; size: -; V: TRBV7-2; J: TRBJ1-2; CDR3: ASSPADNAMAYGYT
D: TRBD1; size: -; V: TRBV12-5; J: TRBJ2-7; CDR3: ASGSGTGDIYEQY
D: -; size: -; V: TRBV7-9; J: TRBJ1-2; CDR3: ASSFPDLYGYT
D: -; size: -; V: TRBV5-6; J: TRBJ1-4; CDR3: ASSLMDEKLF
D: -; size: -; V: TRBV30; J: TRBJ1-1; CDR3: AWSVGETPGLTEAF
D: TRBD1; size: -; V: TRBV28; J: TRBJ2-1; CDR3: ASSSRDSRINEQF
D: -; size: -; V: TRBV6-4; J: TRBJ1-1; CDR3: ASNRQEEAF
D: TRBD1; size: -; V: TRBV15; J: TRBJ2-1; CDR3: ATSRTRDRVSNEQF
D: -; size: -; V: TRBV9; J: TRBJ2-7; CDR3: ASSVADGRAREQY
D: -; size: once; V: TRBV15; J: TRBJ2-5; CDR3: ATSIGPEGGTQY
D: -; size: -; V: TRBV20-1; J: TRBJ1-2; CDR3: SARDRAGGDDGYT
D: TRBD2; size: -; V: TRBV9; J: TRBJ2-1; CDR3: ASSADASGGSYNEQF
D: -; size: -; V: TRBV20-1; J: TRBJ2-7; CDR3: SARVGVATYLYEQY
D: TRBD2; size: -; V: TRBV4-2; J: TRBJ2-7; CDR3: ASSQVPGRDYYEQY
D: TRBD2; size: once; V: TRBV4-2; J: TRBJ2-4; CDR3: ASSQAGGTKNIQY
D: TRBD2; size: -; V: TRBV7-2; J: TRBJ2-1; CDR3: ASSLGVAGEF
D: -; size: -; V: TRBV29-1; J: TRBJ2-5; CDR3: SVAGGGTDQETQY
D: -; size: -; V: TRBV6-6; J: TRBJ2-5; CDR3: ASRPIQGNDQETQY
D: -; size: -; V: TRBV29-1; J: TRBJ2-3; CDR3: SVGPSTDTQY
D: -; size: -; V: TRBV13; J: TRBJ2-4; CDR3: ASSSAPDWLAKNIQY
D: -; size: -; V: TRBV2; J: TRBJ1-6; CDR3: ASGSPLH
D: -; size: -; V: TRBV7-3; J: TRBJ2-1; CDR3: ASSAGLWFEQF
D: TRBD2; size: -; V: TRBV19; J: TRBJ2-7; CDR3: ASSPELAGVYEQY
D: -; size: once; V: TRBV7-9; J: TRBJ1-2; CDR3: ASSSNRDAERDYGYT
D: TRBD2; size: once; V: TRBV18; J: TRBJ2-7; CDR3: ASSPVVVAGGNEQY